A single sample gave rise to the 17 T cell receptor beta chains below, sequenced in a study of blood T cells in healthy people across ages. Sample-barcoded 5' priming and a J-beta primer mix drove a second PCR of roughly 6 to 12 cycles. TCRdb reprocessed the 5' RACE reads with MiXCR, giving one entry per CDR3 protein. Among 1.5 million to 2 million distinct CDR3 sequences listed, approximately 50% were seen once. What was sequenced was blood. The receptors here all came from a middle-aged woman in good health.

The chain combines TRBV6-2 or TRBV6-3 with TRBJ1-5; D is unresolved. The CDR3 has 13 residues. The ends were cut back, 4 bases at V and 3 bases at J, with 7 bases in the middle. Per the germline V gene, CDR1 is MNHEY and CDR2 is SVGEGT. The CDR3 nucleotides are TGTGCCAGCAGTTTCTCAGACAATCAGCCCCAGCATTTT. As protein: CASSFSDNQPQHF.

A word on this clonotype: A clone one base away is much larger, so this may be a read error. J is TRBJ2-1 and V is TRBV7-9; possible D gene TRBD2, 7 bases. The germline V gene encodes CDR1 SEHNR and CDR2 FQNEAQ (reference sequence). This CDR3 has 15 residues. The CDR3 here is CASRGGGGSYNERFF. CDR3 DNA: TGTGCCAGCAGGGGAGGGGGGGGCTCCTACAATGAGCGGTTCTTC.

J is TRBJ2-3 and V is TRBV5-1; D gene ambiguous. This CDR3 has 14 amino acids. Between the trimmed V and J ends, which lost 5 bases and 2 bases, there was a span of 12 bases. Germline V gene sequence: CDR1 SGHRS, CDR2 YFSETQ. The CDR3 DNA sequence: TGCGCCAGCAGATCGAGTGCCCCCACAGATACGCAGTATTTT. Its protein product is CASRSSAPTDTQYF.

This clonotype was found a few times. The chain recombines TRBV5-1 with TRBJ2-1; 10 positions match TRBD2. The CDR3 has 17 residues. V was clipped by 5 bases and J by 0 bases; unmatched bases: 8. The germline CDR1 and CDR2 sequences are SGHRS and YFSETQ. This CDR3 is CASRVDSGGYSYNEQFF. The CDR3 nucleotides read TGCGCCAGCAGGGTAGATAGCGGGGGGTACTCCTACAATGAGCAGTTCTTC.

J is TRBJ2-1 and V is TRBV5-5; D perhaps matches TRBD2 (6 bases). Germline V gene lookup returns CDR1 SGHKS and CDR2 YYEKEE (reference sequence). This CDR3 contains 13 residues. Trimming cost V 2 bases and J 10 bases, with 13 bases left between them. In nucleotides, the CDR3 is TGTGCCAGCAGCTTTGGGACTGGTTGGGAGCAGTTCTTC. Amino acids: CASSFGTGWEQFF.

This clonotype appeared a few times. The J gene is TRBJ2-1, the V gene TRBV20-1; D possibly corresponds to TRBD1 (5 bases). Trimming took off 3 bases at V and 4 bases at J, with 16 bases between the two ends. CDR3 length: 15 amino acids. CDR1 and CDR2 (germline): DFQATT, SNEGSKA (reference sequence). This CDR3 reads CSASRGQNKYNEQFF. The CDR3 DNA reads TGCAGTGCTAGTAGGGGCCAGAACAAGTACAATGAGCAGTTCTTC.

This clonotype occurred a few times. CDR3 residues: CASSPLDRADTQYF. CDR3 bases: TGTGCCAGCTCACCACTGGACAGAGCAGATACGCAGTATTTT. V is TRBV18 and J is TRBJ2-3, with D perhaps matching TRBD1 (6 bases). The V gene's germline CDR1 is KGHSH and CDR2 LQKENI. V was shortened by 1 base and J by 4 bases, with 9 bases between the two germline ends. This CDR3 has 14 residues.

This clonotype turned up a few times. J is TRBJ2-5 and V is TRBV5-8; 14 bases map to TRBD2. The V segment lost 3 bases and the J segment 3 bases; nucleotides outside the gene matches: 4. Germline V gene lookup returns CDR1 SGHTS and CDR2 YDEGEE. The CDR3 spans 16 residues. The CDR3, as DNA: TGTGCCAGCAGCTGGGGACTAGCGGGGGTAAAAGAGACCCAGTACTTC. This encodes CASSWGLAGVKETQYF.

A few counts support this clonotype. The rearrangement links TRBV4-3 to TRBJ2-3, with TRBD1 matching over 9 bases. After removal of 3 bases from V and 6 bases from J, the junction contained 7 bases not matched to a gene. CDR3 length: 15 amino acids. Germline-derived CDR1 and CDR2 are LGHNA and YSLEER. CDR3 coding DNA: TGCGCCAGCAGCCAGGGGGACAGGGTTGGGGATACGCAGTATTTT. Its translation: CASSQGDRVGDTQYF.

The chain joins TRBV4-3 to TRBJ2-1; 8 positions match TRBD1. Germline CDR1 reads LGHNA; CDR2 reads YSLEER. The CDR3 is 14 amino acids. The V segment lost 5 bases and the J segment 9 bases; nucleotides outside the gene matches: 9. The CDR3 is CASSWAGGFTEQFF. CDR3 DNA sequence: TGCGCCAGCAGCTGGGCAGGGGGCTTTACTGAGCAGTTCTTC.

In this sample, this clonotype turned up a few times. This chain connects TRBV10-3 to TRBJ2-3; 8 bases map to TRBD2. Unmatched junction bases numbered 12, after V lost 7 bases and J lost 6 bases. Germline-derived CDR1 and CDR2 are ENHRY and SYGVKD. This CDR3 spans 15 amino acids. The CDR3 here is CAINLSGGGRDTQYF. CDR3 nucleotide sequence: TGTGCCATCAACCTAAGCGGGGGAGGCCGGGATACGCAGTATTTT.

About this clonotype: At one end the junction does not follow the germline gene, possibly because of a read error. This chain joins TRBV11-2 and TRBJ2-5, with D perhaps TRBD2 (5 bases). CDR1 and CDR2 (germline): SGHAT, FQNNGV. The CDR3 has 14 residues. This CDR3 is CASSLLRAQGTQYF. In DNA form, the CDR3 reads TGTGCCAGCAGCTTATTGAGGGCCCAAGGGACCCAGTACTTC.

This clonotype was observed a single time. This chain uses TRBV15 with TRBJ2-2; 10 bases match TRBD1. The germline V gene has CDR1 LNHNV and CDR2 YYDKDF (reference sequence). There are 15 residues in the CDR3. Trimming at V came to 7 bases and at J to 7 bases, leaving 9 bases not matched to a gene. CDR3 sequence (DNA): TGTGCCACCAACCATCGGACAGGGGGAGACGGGGAGCTGTTTTTT. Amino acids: CATNHRTGGDGELFF.

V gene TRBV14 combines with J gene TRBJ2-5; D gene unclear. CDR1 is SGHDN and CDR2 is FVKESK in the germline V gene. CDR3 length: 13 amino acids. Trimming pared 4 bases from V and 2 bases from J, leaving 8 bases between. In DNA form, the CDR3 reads TGTGCCAGCAGCCGCCGGCGGCAAGAGACCCAGTACTTC. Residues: CASSRRRQETQYF.

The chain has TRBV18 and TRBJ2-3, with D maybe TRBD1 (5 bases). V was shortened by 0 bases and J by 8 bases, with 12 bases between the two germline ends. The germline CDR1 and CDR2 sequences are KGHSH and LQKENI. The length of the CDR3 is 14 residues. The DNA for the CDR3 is TGTGCCAGCTCACCACCGAAGGGGCTGACTACGCAGTATTTT. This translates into CASSPPKGLTTQYF.

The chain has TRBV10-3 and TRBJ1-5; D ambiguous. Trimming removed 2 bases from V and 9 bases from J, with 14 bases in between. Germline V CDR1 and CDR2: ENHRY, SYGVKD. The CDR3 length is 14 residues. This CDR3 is CAISETGVKGPQHF. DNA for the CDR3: TGTGCCATCAGTGAGACGGGAGTCAAGGGGCCCCAGCATTTT.

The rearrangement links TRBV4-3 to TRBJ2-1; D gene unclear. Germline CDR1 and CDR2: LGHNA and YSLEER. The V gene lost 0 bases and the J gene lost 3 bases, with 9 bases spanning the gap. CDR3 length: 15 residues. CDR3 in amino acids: CASSQEGKSYNEQFF. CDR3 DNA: TGCGCCAGCAGCCAAGAAGGCAAGAGCTACAATGAGCAGTTCTTC.